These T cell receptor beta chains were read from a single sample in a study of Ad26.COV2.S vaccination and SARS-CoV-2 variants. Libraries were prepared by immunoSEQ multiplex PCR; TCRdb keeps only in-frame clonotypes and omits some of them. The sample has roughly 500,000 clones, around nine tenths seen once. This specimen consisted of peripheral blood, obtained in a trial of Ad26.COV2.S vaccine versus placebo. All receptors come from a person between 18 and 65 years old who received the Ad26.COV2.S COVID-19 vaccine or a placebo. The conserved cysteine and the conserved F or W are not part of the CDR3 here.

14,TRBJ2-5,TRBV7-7,ASSMGLALTGETQY
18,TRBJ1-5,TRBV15,ATSRVGFWGEKPSNQPQH
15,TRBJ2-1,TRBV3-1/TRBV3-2,ASSHPVQSGRNNEQF
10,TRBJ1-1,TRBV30,AWGAGGTEAF
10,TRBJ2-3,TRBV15,ATSRGTDTQY
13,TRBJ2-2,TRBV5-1,ASSLEARGSGELF
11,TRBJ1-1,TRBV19,ASLGGRRTEAF
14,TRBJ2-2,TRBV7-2,ASSPTSGTNTGELF
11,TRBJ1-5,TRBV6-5,ATSDRGGLAQH
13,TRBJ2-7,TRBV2,ASSRQRESTYEQY
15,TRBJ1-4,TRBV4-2,ASSQDLLQSTNEKLF
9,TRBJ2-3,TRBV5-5,ASSFPDTQY
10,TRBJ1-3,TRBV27,ASSFTTWRWD
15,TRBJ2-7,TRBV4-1,ASSFPGLENYSYEQY
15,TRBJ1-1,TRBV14,ASSASLDRTRGTEAF
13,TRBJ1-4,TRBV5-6,ASSVPGQGGEKLF
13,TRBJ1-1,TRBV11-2,ASSLGSGRNTEAF
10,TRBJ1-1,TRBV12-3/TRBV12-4,ASSLTELEAF